The 26 T cell receptor beta chains presented below share a single source sample, sequenced in a study of technical replicates of blood from several donors. Generated by immunoSEQ multiplex PCR, the TCRdb table keeps only in-frame clones and is missing some. Of approximately 76,000 clones listed, around nine tenths were seen once; the top ten hold about 0.25%. Sequenced: T cells isolated from PBMCs. The receptors originated from a human donor in good health.

In regard to this clone: The sample carries other DNA sequences with the same CDR3. The V and J genes are TRBV5-1 and TRBJ2-2, with 7 bases lining up with TRBD2. Germline trimming cut 0 bases from V and 5 bases from J; bases unmatched to any gene: 4. The CDR3 extends over 15 amino acids. The V gene's germline CDR1 is SGHRS and CDR2 YFSETQ. The CDR3: CASSLGGSGTGELFF. As DNA, the CDR3 is TGCGCCAGCAGCTTGGGCGGGAGCGGAACCGGGGAGCTGTTTTTT.

The rearrangement joins TRBV5-3 to TRBJ2-7; D is perhaps TRBD2 (5 bases). TRBV5-3 is filed as an ORF, its function uncertain. V lost 1 base and J 3 bases, leaving 17 bases between the germline ends. The CDR3 covers 16 residues. CDR3 region: CARSLILGVLFYEQYF. The DNA for the CDR3 is TGTGCCAGAAGCTTGATCCTCGGGGTCCTTTTCTACGAGCAGTACTTC.

This sequence joins TRBV7-9 and TRBJ2-7; 13 bases are shared with TRBD2. The CDR3 covers 15 residues. Germline trimming cut 5 bases from V and 5 bases from J; bases unmatched to any gene: 6. CDR1 and CDR2 from the germline V gene are SEHNR and FQNEAQ (reference sequence). The CDR3 coding sequence is TGTGCCAGCAGCCCACGGACTAGCGGGGGAAACGAGCAGTACTTC. Its protein is CASSPRTSGGNEQYF.

The chain combines TRBV27 with TRBJ2-7; D gene unclear. The germline CDR1 and CDR2 sequences are MNHEY and SMNVEV (reference sequence). The V and J ends lost 0 bases and 2 bases respectively, with 5 bases between them. CDR3 size: 13 residues. This chain's CDR3 is CASSLSPTYEQYF. DNA of the CDR3: TGTGCCAGCAGTTTATCCCCAACCTACGAGCAGTACTTC.

The CDR3 coding sequence is TGCGCCAGCAGCCAAGATATACCAGGGGCATGGAACACCGGGGAGCTGTTTTTT. Translation gives CASSQDIPGAWNTGELFF. The chain employs TRBV4-1 and TRBJ2-2; tentative D call: TRBD1 (6 bases). CDR1 is MGHRA and CDR2 is YSYEKL in the germline V gene. Trimming shortened V by 0 bases and J by 1 base, and 15 bases separated the two germline ends. The CDR3 runs 18 residues.

The rearrangement links TRBV9 to TRBJ2-5; the D gene is possibly TRBD2 (5 bases). The V end was cut by 3 bases, the J end by 1 base, with 10 bases between. CDR1 and CDR2 (germline): SGDLS, YYNGEE. CDR3 length: 14 amino acids. The CDR3 region is CASSGAGLQETQYF. CDR3 bases: TGTGCCAGCAGCGGGGCTGGACTCCAAGAGACCCAGTACTTC. Supplemented by reference TRBV9 and TRBJ2-5, the full variable domain reads DSGVTQTPKHLITATGQRVTLRCSPRSGDLSVYWYQQSLDQGLQFLIQYYNGEERAKGNILERFSAQQFPDLHSELNLSSLELGDSALYFCASSGAGLQETQYFGPGTRLLVL.

V usage is TRBV5-4 and J usage is TRBJ1-3; no reliable D call. There are 16 residues in the CDR3. V lost 2 bases, J lost 0 bases, and 12 bases lay in between. CDR1 SGHNT and CDR2 YYREEE come from the germline V gene (reference sequence). CDR3 protein: CASSFQEAFSGNTIYF. The CDR3, as DNA: TGTGCCAGCAGCTTTCAGGAGGCGTTCTCTGGAAACACCATATATTTT.

J is TRBJ2-3 and V is TRBV7-9, with TRBD2 matching 8 bases. Germline V lookup: CDR1 SEHNR, CDR2 FQNEAQ (reference sequence). V lost 1 base, J lost 0 bases, and 9 bases stayed unmatched. This CDR3 is built from 18 residues. CDR3 coding DNA: TGTGCCAGCAGCTTAGGGGTAGCGGGAATGGCAAGCACAGATACGCAGTATTTT. Its protein product is CASSLGVAGMASTDTQYF.

V gene TRBV7-9 combines with J gene TRBJ2-7; TRBD2 matches 8 bases. This CDR3 is 14 amino acids long. V lost 2 bases and J lost 2; bases outside the gene matches: 2. Germline CDR1 and CDR2: SEHNR and FQNEAQ (reference sequence). CDR3 nucleotides: TGTGCCAGCAGCTTAACTAGCGGAACCTACGAGCAGTACTTC. Encoded protein: CASSLTSGTYEQYF.

This chain joins TRBV6-6 and TRBJ1-1; 8 bases line up with TRBD1. Trimming cost V 5 bases and J 2 bases; bases outside gene matches: 7. In germline, CDR1 is MNHNY, CDR2 SVGAGI (reference sequence). The CDR3 extends over 15 amino acids. The CDR3 DNA sequence: TGTGCCAGCAGTCCCCGACAGGGGACTAACACTGAAGCTTTCTTT. This encodes CASSPRQGTNTEAFF.

The chain carries TRBV9 and TRBJ2-7, with 9 bases matching TRBD1. Germline V gene lookup returns CDR1 SGDLS and CDR2 YYNGEE. The CDR3 loop spans 15 amino acids. The V segment lost 1 base and the J segment 1 base; nucleotides outside the gene matches: 3. The CDR3 sequence: CASSVTTGGSYEQYF. The CDR3 DNA is TGTGCCAGCAGCGTAACGACAGGGGGATCCTACGAGCAGTACTTC.

This chain joins TRBV7-9 and TRBJ2-3; 12 bases align to TRBD2. The CDR3 length is 17 residues. V trimming: 7 bases; J trimming: 3 bases; junction bases outside the gene matches: 11. Germline CDR1 is SEHNR and CDR2 is FQNEAQ (reference sequence). The CDR3 sequence is CASNLLRTSGETDTQYF. The CDR3 DNA is TGTGCCAGCAACCTACTCCGGACTAGCGGGGAAACAGATACGCAGTATTTT.

The CDR3 nucleotides read TGTGCCAGCAGCTTAGGACGGGACTCCTACGAGCAGTACTTC. It translates to CASSLGRDSYEQYF. The rearrangement joins TRBV7-8 to TRBJ2-7; weak D call: TRBD2 (5 bases). CDR1 SGHVS and CDR2 FQNEAQ come from the germline V gene. Trimming took off 1 base at V and 0 bases at J, with 7 bases between the two ends. The CDR3 has 14 amino acids.

The gene calls are TRBV7-9 and TRBJ2-7; 12 nucleotides align to TRBD1. This CDR3 has 14 residues. Germline V lookup: CDR1 SEHNR, CDR2 FQNEAQ (reference sequence). V shed 3 bases and J 5 bases; nucleotides not matched to a gene: 2. CDR3 loop: CASSLGQGAHEQYF. The CDR3 DNA sequence: TGTGCCAGCAGCTTGGGACAGGGGGCCCACGAGCAGTACTTC.

The rearrangement joins TRBV5-1 to TRBJ2-1; 15 positions agree with TRBD2. J gave up 6 bases and V 2 bases, and 6 bases lay outside the gene matches. CDR1 SGHRS and CDR2 YFSETQ come from the germline V gene. The CDR3 loop spans 17 amino acids. DNA for the CDR3: TGCGCCAGCAGCTTCCGGACTAGCGGGAGGGAGCGCAATGAGCAGTTCTTC. This translates into CASSFRTSGRERNEQFF.

The V gene is TRBV4-2, the J gene TRBJ2-7; the match to TRBD2 covers 7 bases. The CDR3 has 14 residues. V lost 6 bases and J lost 1; bases outside the gene matches: 6. Germline-derived CDR1 and CDR2 are LGHNA and YNFKEQ. The CDR3 bases are TGTGCCAGCAGTCAACTAGCGCTGTCCTACGAGCAGTACTTC. It translates to CASSQLALSYEQYF.

The chain employs TRBV5-6 and TRBJ2-7, with 11 bases matching TRBD1. The junction had 5 bases not matched to a gene; V was cut back by 2 bases and J by 4 bases. Germline values: CDR1 SGHDT, CDR2 YYEEEE. CDR3 length: 15 amino acids. CDR3 residues: CASSFGTGGPYEQYF. CDR3 bases: TGTGCCAGCAGCTTCGGGACAGGGGGACCTTACGAGCAGTACTTC.

The sample holds a few counts of this clone. The J gene is TRBJ1-1, the V gene TRBV10-1; maybe TRBD1 (5 bases). CDR3 length equals 13 residues. Trimming took 3 bases from V and 5 from J, leaving 10 bases between them. Germline V gene sequence: CDR1 WNHNN, CDR2 SYGVQD (reference sequence). This chain's CDR3 is CASSEWGETEAFF. Written as DNA, the CDR3 is TGCGCCAGCAGTGAATGGGGGGAGACTGAAGCTTTCTTT.

The V call is TRBV28, the J call TRBJ1-1; D might be TRBD1 (6 bases). Trimming cost V 7 bases and J 4 bases, with 16 bases left between them. This CDR3 is built from 14 residues. The germline gives CDR1 MDHEN, CDR2 SYDVKM. CDR3 nucleotides: TGTGCCAGCACTAGAGAACAGGGTACCACTGAAGCTTTCTTT. It specifies CASTREQGTTEAFF. Full variable domain (rest looked up from reference TRBV28 and TRBJ1-1): DVKVTQSSRYLVKRTGEKVFLECVQDMDHENMFWYRQDPGLGLRLIYFSYDVKMKEKGDIPEGYSVSREKKERFSLILESASTNQTSMYLCASTREQGTTEAFFGQGTRLTVV.

The chain links TRBV2 to TRBJ2-1; 9 bases match TRBD1. Germline CDR1 is SNHLY and CDR2 is FYNNEI. The CDR3 extends over 14 amino acids. V was pared by 5 bases and J by 5 bases, with 4 bases of the junction left unmatched. CDR3 bases: TGTGCCAGCAGTCCGGACAGGGGAAACAATGAGCAGTTCTTC. Residues: CASSPDRGNNEQFF.

On this clone itself: The same CDR3 is also encoded by other DNA sequences in this sample. V is TRBV5-1 and J is TRBJ2-5; TRBD1 matches at 7 bases. In germline, CDR1 is SGHRS, CDR2 YFSETQ. CDR3 length equals 15 residues. The J segment lost 2 bases and the V segment lost 0 bases, leaving 4 bases of the junction unmatched. The DNA for the CDR3 is TGCGCCAGCAGCTTGGGGTCAGGGGGACAAGAGACCCAGTACTTC. It yields the protein CASSLGSGGQETQYF.

The genes are TRBV28 and TRBJ2-7, with D perhaps TRBD1 (5 bases). Germline V lookup: CDR1 MDHEN, CDR2 SYDVKM. The CDR3 has 17 amino acids. The ends were cut back, 5 bases at V and 2 bases at J, with 22 bases in the middle. The DNA for the CDR3 is TGTGCCAGCAGTCCACGATCCGACAGAGGTTACCCCTACGAGCAGTACTTC. Amino acids: CASSPRSDRGYPYEQYF.

This chain joins TRBV9 and TRBJ1-2, with D unresolved. V lost 3 bases, J lost 3 bases, and 12 bases lay in between. In germline, CDR1 is SGDLS, CDR2 YYNGEE. The CDR3 runs 14 residues. The CDR3 nucleotides are TGTGCCAGCAGCGGATCGGGGATCGACTATGGCTACACCTTC. Protein sequence: CASSGSGIDYGYTF.

The gene calls are TRBV7-8 and TRBJ2-5; 9 bases are shared with TRBD2. The J segment lost 5 bases and the V segment lost 5 bases, leaving 6 bases of the junction unmatched. Germline assignment: CDR1 SGHVS and CDR2 FQNEAQ. This CDR3 has 14 residues. CDR3 amino acids: CASSAGLALETQYF. The CDR3 DNA sequence: TGTGCCAGCAGCGCGGGACTAGCTTTGGAGACCCAGTACTTC.

This CDR3 is CASSGTGAGTEAFF. The CDR3 region has the DNA TGTGCCAGCAGTGGAACAGGGGCGGGCACTGAAGCTTTCTTT. The gene calls are TRBV9 and TRBJ1-1; 7 bases map to TRBD1. The junction had 8 bases not matched to a gene; V was cut back by 5 bases and J by 4 bases. CDR3 length: 14 amino acids. Germline-derived CDR1 and CDR2 are SGDLS and YYNGEE. Full variable domain (missing parts from reference TRBV9 and TRBJ1-1): DSGVTQTPKHLITATGQRVTLRCSPRSGDLSVYWYQQSLDQGLQFLIQYYNGEERAKGNILERFSAQQFPDLHSELNLSSLELGDSALYFCASSGTGAGTEAFFGQGTRLTVV.

V gene TRBV28 combines with J gene TRBJ2-7, with D hard to call. Trimming pared 2 bases from V and 9 bases from J, leaving 8 bases between. CDR3 size: 11 residues. CDR1 MDHEN and CDR2 SYDVKM come from the germline V gene. CDR3 sequence: CASSLQDRQYF. CDR3 sequence (DNA): TGTGCCAGCAGTTTACAGGATCGGCAGTACTTC.